These 17 T cell receptor beta chains came from one sample sequenced in a study of identical twins. MiXCR was run by TCRdb on the 5' RACE reads, yielding one entry per CDR3 protein. The table lists hundreds of thousands of distinct CDR3 sequences, approximately 20% of them singletons. This sample was shared with a second study, whose subject was yellow fever vaccine responses in identical twins.

Material for sequencing was CD4+ T cells sorted from blood. These receptors were obtained from a woman aged 18-35 years in good health.

This clonotype showed up just a few times. The gene calls are TRBV12-3 or TRBV12-4 and TRBJ2-5; D possibly corresponds to TRBD1 (5 bases). This CDR3 is built from 15 residues. Between the trimmed V and J ends, which lost 3 bases and 9 bases, there was a span of 20 bases. The CDR3 DNA reads TGTGCCAGCAGTTTTGGGTTGGTGGGGCCGTCGGCCCAGTACTTC. Translated, it gives CASSFGLVGPSAQYF.

CDR3 DNA: TGTGCCAGCAGTTACCAGGGGGTCGGGAACACTGAAGCTTTCTTT. Translating gives CASSYQGVGNTEAFF. The gene calls are TRBV6-5 and TRBJ1-1, with TRBD1 identical over 7 bases. Germline V lookup: CDR1 MNHEY, CDR2 SVGAGI. This CDR3 has 15 residues. J was trimmed by 1 base and V by 2 bases; bases with no gene match: 4.

The chain recombines TRBV28 with TRBJ2-6; perhaps TRBD1 as D (5 bases). The CDR3 loop spans 16 amino acids. The germline CDR1 and CDR2 sequences are MDHEN and SYDVKM. Between the trimmed V and J ends, which lost 10 bases and 0 bases, there was a span of 16 bases. CDR3 amino acids: CATSGSFGSGANVLTF. The DNA of the CDR3 is TGTGCCACCTCAGGGTCGTTTGGCTCTGGGGCCAACGTCCTGACTTTC.

This clonotype was found a few times. The chain links TRBV3-1 to TRBJ2-1, with D possibly matching TRBD2 (6 bases). V lost 3 bases and J 8 bases, leaving 20 bases between the germline ends. The germline V gene encodes CDR1 LGHDT and CDR2 YNNKEL (reference sequence). There are 16 residues in the CDR3. DNA of the CDR3: TGTGCCAGCAGCCAGATGCATTACAGGACTACGGATGAGCAGTTCTTC. This gives the protein CASSQMHYRTTDEQFF.

In this sample, this clonotype turned up a few times. This chain joins TRBV20-1 and TRBJ2-7; a weak D match, TRBD1 (5 bases). The CDR3 contains 13 residues. Trimming removed 5 bases from V and 0 bases from J, with 11 bases in between. CDR1 DFQATT and CDR2 SNEGSKA come from the germline V gene (reference sequence). The CDR3, as DNA: TGCAGTGCTGAGATAGGACACTCCTACGAGCAGTACTTC. Amino acid sequence: CSAEIGHSYEQYF.

V and J are TRBV20-1 and TRBJ2-7, with D uncertain. Germline V gene sequence: CDR1 DFQATT, CDR2 SNEGSKA (reference sequence). With 1 base removed from V and 2 bases from J, the gap between germline ends came to 9 bases. The CDR3 contains 13 residues. The CDR3 reads CSARAHVTYEQYV. The CDR3 coding sequence is TGCAGTGCTAGAGCACACGTTACCTACGAGCAGTACGTC.

This clonotype was observed at least ten times. The CDR3 DNA reads TGTGCCATTAGACAGAACACTGAAGCTTTCTTT. Protein product: CAIRQNTEAFF. The V and J genes are TRBV12-3 or TRBV12-4 and TRBJ1-1; D uncertain. Trimming removed 10 bases from V and 1 base from J, with 7 bases in between. The CDR3 extends over 11 amino acids.

The chain uses TRBV25-1 and TRBJ2-7; D might be TRBD2 (6 bases). There are 14 residues in the CDR3. Trimming removed 2 bases from V and 0 bases from J, with 8 bases in between. Germline V gene sequence: CDR1 MGHDK, CDR2 SYGVNS. The CDR3: CASSEPGDSYEQYF. CDR3 bases: TGTGCCAGCAGTGAACCGGGAGACTCCTACGAGCAGTACTTC.

This clonotype was observed once. The rearrangement links TRBV7-3 to TRBJ2-1, with 11 bases fitting TRBD2. The CDR3 has 15 residues. In germline, CDR1 is SGHTA, CDR2 FQGTGA. The trim removed 5 bases at V and 5 bases at J, leaving 5 bases unmatched. The CDR3 sequence is CASSPELAGDNEQFF. CDR3 DNA: TGTGCCAGCAGCCCAGAACTAGCGGGGGACAATGAGCAGTTCTTC.

There are many counts of this clonotype. This chain uses TRBV24-1 with TRBJ2-1, with 11 bases matching TRBD2. V lost 7 bases and J lost 8; bases outside the gene matches: 12. The germline gives CDR1 KGHDR, CDR2 SFDVKD. The length of the CDR3 is 16 residues. The CDR3 here is CATSGLAGSDGDEQFF. In DNA form, the CDR3 reads TGTGCCACCAGCGGACTAGCGGGTTCGGATGGGGATGAGCAGTTCTTC.

The chain couples TRBV5-1 to TRBJ1-2, with 7 bases aligning to TRBD1. After removal of 4 bases from V and 2 bases from J, the junction contained 11 bases not matched to a gene. The CDR3 contains 16 residues. Germline CDR1 SGHRS, CDR2 YFSETQ. DNA for the CDR3: TGCGCCAGCAGCACTGGGGGACAGCTGAAAAACTATGGCTACACCTTC. Protein: CASSTGGQLKNYGYTF. Together with reference TRBV5-1 and TRBJ1-2, the CDR3 gives the full variable domain: KAGVTQTPRYLIKTRGQQVTLSCSPISGHRSVSWYQQTPGQGLQFLFEYFSETQRNKGNFPGRFSGRQFSNSRSEMNVSTLELGDSALYLCASSTGGQLKNYGYTFGSGTRLTVV.

The sample holds many counts of this clonotype. The chain employs TRBV5-1 and TRBJ2-1; D gene uncertain. The V end lost 0 bases, the J end lost 9 bases, and 4 bases lay between the germline ends. CDR3 length: 11 amino acids. The V gene's germline CDR1 is SGHRS and CDR2 YFSETQ. Here the CDR3 reads CASSLEGEQFF. The CDR3 coding sequence is TGCGCCAGCAGCTTGGAGGGTGAGCAGTTCTTC.

This clonotype occurred many times. The J gene is TRBJ2-7, the V gene TRBV7-9; D remains ambiguous. Germline CDR1 is SEHNR and CDR2 is FQNEAQ (reference sequence). The CDR3 spans 15 residues. Trimming left V 0 bases short and J 0 bases short, with 9 bases between. DNA of the CDR3: TGTGCCAGCAGCTTAGCGGTTCCGGGCTCCTACGAGCAGTACTTC. As protein: CASSLAVPGSYEQYF.

In this sample, this clonotype turned up a few times. The chain is built from TRBV5-1 and TRBJ2-1, with D perhaps being TRBD1 or TRBD2 (5 bases each). Germline V CDR1 and CDR2: SGHRS, YFSETQ. There are 18 residues in the CDR3. V was pared by 3 bases and J by 8 bases, with 27 bases between. For the CDR3, the DNA is TGCGCCAGCAGCTCTCGACCCCCGGGACCTAACCCTTGGCATGAGCAGTTCTTC. It yields the protein CASSSRPPGPNPWHEQFF. The entire variable domain, with the rest obtained from reference TRBV5-1 and TRBJ2-1, is as follows: KAGVTQTPRYLIKTRGQQVTLSCSPISGHRSVSWYQQTPGQGLQFLFEYFSETQRNKGNFPGRFSGRQFSNSRSEMNVSTLELGDSALYLCASSSRPPGPNPWHEQFFGPGTRLTVL.

In this sample, this clonotype turned up a few times. The genes are TRBV11-2 and TRBJ2-7; weak D call: TRBD2 (6 bases). Per germline, CDR1 SGHAT and CDR2 FQNNGV. V shed 9 bases and J shed 2 bases, with 20 bases lying between them. The CDR3 contains 15 residues. As DNA, the CDR3 is TGTGCCAGTCAACCCGCGGGACCTGTAACCTACGAGCAGTACGTC. It translates to CASQPAGPVTYEQYV.

The rearrangement links TRBV6-5 to TRBJ1-2; D remains unclear. CDR1 is MNHEY and CDR2 is SVGAGI in the germline V gene. The CDR3 consists of 15 residues. The V end was cut by 0 bases, the J end by 4 bases, with 12 bases between. CDR3 in amino acids: CASSYSNRVIYGYTF. The CDR3 DNA sequence: TGTGCCAGCAGTTACTCGAACAGAGTGATCTATGGCTACACCTTC.

J is TRBJ2-3 and V is TRBV7-2; 10 bases align to TRBD2. CDR1 is SGHTA, CDR2 FQGNSA, per germline. This CDR3 spans 16 amino acids. The V gene end was trimmed by 3 bases and the J gene end by 3 bases; junction bases not matched to a gene: 6. Written as DNA, the CDR3 is TGTGCCAGCAGCTTGGCTAGCGGGAGTCCTACAGATACGCAGTATTTT. This translates into CASSLASGSPTDTQYF. Drawing the rest from reference TRBV7-2 and TRBJ2-3, the complete variable domain is GAGVSQSPSNKVTEKGKDVELRCDPISGHTALYWYRQSLGQGLEFLIYFQGNSAPDKSGLPSDRFSAERTGGSVSTLTIQRTQQEDSAVYLCASSLASGSPTDTQYFGPGTRLTVL.